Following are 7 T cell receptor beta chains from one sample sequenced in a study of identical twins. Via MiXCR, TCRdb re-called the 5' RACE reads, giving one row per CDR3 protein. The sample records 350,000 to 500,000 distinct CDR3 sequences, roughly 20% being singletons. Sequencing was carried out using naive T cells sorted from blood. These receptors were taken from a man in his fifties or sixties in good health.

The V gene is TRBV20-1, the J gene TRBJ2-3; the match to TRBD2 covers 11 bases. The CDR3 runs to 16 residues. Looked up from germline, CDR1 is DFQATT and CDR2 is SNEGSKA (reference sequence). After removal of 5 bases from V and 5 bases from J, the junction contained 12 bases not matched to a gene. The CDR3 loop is CSASPGLADRRDTQYF. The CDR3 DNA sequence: TGCAGTGCTTCCCCGGGACTAGCGGACCGAAGAGATACGCAGTATTTT.

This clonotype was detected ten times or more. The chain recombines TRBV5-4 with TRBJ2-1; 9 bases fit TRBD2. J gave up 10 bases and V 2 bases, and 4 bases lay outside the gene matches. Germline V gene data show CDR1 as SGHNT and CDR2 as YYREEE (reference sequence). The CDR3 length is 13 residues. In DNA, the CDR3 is TGTGCCAGCAGCTTAATAGCGGGAGAAGAGCAGTTCTTC. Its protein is CASSLIAGEEQFF.

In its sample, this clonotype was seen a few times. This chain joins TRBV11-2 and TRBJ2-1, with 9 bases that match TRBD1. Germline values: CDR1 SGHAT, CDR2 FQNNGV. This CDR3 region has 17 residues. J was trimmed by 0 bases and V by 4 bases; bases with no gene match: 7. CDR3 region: CASSWGTGISSYNEQFF. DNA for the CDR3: TGTGCCAGCAGCTGGGGGACAGGGATCAGCTCCTACAATGAGCAGTTCTTC. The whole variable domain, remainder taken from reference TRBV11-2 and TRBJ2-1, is EAGVAQSPRYKIIEKRQSVAFWCNPISGHATLYWYQQILGQGPKLLIQFQNNGVVDDSQLPKDRFSAERLKGVDSTLKIQPAKLEDSAVYLCASSWGTGISSYNEQFFGPGTRLTVL.

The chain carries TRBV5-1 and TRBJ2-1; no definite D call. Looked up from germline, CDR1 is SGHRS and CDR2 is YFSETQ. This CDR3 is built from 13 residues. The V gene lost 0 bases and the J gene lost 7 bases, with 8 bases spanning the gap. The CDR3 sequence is CASSLDVSNEQFF. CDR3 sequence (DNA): TGCGCCAGCAGCTTGGATGTCTCAAATGAGCAGTTCTTC.

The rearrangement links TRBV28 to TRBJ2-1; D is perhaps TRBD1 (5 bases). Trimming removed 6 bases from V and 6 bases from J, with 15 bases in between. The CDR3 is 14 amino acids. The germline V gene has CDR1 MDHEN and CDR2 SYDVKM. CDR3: CASRRTFLLNEQFF. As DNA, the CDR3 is TGTGCCAGCAGGAGGACATTCCTCCTCAATGAGCAGTTCTTC. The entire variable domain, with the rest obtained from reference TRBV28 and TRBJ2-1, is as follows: DVKVTQSSRYLVKRTGEKVFLECVQDMDHENMFWYRQDPGLGLRLIYFSYDVKMKEKGDIPEGYSVSREKKERFSLILESASTNQTSMYLCASRRTFLLNEQFFGPGTRLTVL.

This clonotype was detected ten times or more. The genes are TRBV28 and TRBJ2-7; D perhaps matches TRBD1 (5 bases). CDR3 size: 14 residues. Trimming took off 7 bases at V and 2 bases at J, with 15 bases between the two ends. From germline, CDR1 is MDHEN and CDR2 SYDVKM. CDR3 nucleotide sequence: TGTGCCAGCAAGCACACAGGAAGCGCCTACGAGCAGTACTTC. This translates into CASKHTGSAYEQYF.

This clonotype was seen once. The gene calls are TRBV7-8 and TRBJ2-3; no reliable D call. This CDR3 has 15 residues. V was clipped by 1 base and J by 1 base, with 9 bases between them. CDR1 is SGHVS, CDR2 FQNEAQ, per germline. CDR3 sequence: CASSLDRRGTDTQYF. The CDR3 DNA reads TGTGCCAGCAGCTTAGATCGTCGGGGCACAGATACGCAGTATTTT.